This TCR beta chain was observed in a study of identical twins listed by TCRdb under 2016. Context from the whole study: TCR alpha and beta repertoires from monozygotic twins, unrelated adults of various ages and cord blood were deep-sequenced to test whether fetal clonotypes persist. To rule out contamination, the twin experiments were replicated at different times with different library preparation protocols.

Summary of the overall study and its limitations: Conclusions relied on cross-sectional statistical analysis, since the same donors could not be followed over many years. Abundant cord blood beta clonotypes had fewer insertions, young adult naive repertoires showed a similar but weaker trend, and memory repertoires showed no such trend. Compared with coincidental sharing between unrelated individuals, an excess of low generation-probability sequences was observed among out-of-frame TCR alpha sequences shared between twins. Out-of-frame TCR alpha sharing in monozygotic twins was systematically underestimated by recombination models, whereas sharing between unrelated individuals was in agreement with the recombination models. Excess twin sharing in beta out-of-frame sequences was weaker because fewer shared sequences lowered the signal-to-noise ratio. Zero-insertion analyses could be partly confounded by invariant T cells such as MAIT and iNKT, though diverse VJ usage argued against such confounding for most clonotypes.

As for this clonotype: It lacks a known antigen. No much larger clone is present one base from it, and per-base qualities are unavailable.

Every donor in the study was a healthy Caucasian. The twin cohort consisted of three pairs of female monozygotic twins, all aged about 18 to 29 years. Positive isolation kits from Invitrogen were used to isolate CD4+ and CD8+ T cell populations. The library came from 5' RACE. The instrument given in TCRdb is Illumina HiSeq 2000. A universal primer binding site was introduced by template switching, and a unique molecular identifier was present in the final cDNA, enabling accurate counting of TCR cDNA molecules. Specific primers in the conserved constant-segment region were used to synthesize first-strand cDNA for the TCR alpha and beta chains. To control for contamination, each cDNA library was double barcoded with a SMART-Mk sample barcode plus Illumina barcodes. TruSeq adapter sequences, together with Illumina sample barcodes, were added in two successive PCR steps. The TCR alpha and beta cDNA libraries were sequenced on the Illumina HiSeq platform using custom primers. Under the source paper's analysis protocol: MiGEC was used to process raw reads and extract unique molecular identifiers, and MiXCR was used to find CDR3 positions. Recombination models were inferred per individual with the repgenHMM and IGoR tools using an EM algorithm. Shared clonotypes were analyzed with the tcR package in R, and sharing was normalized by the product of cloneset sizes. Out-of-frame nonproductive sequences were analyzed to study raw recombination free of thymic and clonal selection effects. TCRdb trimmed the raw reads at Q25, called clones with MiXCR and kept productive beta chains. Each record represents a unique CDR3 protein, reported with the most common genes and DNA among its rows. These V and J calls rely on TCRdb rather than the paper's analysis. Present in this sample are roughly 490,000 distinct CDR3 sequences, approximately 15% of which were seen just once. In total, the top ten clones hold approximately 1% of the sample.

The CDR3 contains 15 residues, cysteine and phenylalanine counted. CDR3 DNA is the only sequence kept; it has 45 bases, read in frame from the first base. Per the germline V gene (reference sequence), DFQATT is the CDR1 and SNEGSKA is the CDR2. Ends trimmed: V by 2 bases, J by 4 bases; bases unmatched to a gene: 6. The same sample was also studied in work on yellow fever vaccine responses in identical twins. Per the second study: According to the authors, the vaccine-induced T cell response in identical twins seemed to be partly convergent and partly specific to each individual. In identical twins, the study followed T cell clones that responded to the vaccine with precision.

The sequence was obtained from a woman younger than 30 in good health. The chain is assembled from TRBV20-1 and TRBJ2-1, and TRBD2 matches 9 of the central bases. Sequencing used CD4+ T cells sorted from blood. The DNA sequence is TGCAGTGCTAGACTAGCGGGGCGAATTTACAATGAGCAGTTCTTC. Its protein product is CSARLAGRIYNEQFF.